This paragraph reports one T cell receptor beta chain. Its antigen is currently unknown. The sample holds other DNA sequences that translate to the same CDR3. Data came from immunoSEQ multiplex PCR; TCRdb stores just in-frame clones and leaves some out. Among about 94,000 clones, roughly 90% were seen once, and the ten largest hold about 3.6%. The data are from a study of OX40 agonist ivuxolimab in advanced cancers. Background on the study: It was ivuxolimab, an agonistic anti-OX40 (CD134) antibody, that patients were treated with. Administration of intravenous ivuxolimab to patients occurred every 2 weeks at 0.01 to 10 mg/kg. Dose-escalation patients' cancers were hepatocellular carcinoma, melanoma, renal cell or head and neck cancer.

The CDR3 extends over 12 amino acids. V was cut by 3 bases and J by 2 bases, with 7 bases left in between. In germline, CDR1 is SQVTM, CDR2 ANQGSEA. Regarding the study as a whole: The investigators did not determine what antigen specificity the expanded peripheral T cells had.

This specimen consisted of CD4+ or CD8+ T cells sorted from blood, obtained in a trial of the OX40 agonist ivuxolimab. The chain uses TRBV29-1 and TRBJ1-2, with D unresolved. The TCR sequence derives from an adult with an advanced solid tumor such as melanoma, head and neck, liver or kidney cancer. CDR3 loop: CSVETGNYGYTF. CDR3 bases: TGCAGCGTTGAGACGGGGAACTATGGCTACACCTTC.